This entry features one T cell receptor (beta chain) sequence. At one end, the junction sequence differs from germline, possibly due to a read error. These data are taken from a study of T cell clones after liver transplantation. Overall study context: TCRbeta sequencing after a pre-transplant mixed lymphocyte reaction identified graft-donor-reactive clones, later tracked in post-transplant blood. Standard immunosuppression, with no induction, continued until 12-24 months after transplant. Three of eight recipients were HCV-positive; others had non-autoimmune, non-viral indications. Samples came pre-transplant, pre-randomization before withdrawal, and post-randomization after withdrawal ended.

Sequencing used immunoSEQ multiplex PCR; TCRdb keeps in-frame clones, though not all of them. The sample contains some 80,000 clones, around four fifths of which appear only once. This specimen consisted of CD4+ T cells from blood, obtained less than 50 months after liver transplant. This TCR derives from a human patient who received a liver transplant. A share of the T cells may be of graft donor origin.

CDR3 bases: TGCGCCAGCAGCTTGGAGACTAGCGGGTACACTGAGCAGTTCTTC. Translated, it gives CASSLETSGYTEQFF. The chain has TRBV5-1 and TRBJ2-1, with TRBD2 matching 10 bases. CDR1 SGHRS and CDR2 YFSETQ come from the germline V gene. CDR3 length: 15 amino acids.